This entry lists 2 T cell receptor beta chains sequenced from one sample in a study of blood T cells in healthy people across ages. Using a J-beta primer mix together with a sample-barcoded 5' primer, a second PCR was run for about 7 to 12 cycles. TCRdb independently ran MiXCR on the 5' RACE reads; one entry per CDR3 protein. The sample includes about 1.6 million distinct CDR3 sequences, roughly a third of them seen just once. Material for sequencing was blood. These receptors all stem from a woman aged 30 to 39 in good health.

This clonotype turned up a few times. This sequence joins TRBV30 and TRBJ1-1; no reliable D call. V gave up 1 base and J gave up 3 bases, with 3 bases separating them. The CDR3 is 11 amino acids. Germline V lookup: CDR1 GTSNPN, CDR2 SVGIG (reference sequence). DNA for the CDR3: TGTGCCTGGAGTGGGGACACTGAAGCTTTCTTT. Translated: CAWSGDTEAFF.

This clonotype was counted at least ten times. The V call is TRBV29-1, the J call TRBJ2-3, with D perhaps assigned TRBD1 or TRBD2 (5 bases each). This CDR3 region has 15 residues. CDR1 and CDR2 (germline): SQVTM, ANQGSEA. V lost 6 bases and J 4 bases, leaving 20 bases between the germline ends. The CDR3: CSVPHPTMGADTQYF. CDR3 coding DNA: TGCAGCGTGCCCCATCCGACTATGGGGGCAGATACGCAGTATTTT.